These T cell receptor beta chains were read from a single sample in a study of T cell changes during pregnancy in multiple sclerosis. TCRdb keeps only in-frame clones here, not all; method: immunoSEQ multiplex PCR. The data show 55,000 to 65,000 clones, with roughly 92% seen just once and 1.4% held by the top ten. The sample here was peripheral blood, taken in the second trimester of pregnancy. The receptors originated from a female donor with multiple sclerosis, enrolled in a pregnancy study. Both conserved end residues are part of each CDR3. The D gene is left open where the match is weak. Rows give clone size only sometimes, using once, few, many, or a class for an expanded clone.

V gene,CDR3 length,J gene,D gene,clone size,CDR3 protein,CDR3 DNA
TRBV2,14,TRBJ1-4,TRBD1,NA,CASRGQGANEKLFF,TGTGCCAGTCGAGGACAGGGAGCTAATGAAAAACTGTTTTTT
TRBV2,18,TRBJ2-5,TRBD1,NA,CASSEWGQGRSYQETQYF,TGTGCCAGCAGTGAATGGGGACAGGGGCGCTCCTATCAAGAGACCCAGTACTTC
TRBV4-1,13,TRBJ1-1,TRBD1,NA,CASSRDRAYEAFF,TGCGCCAGCAGCCGCGACAGGGCCTACGAGGCTTTCTTT
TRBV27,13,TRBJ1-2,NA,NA,CASSSQGWRGYTF,TGTGCCAGCAGTTCACAGGGCTGGCGTGGCTACACCTTC
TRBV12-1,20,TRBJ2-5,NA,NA,CASSFVLGTSGRGSRETQYF,TGTGCCAGCAGCTTCGTGCTAGGGACTAGCGGGAGGGGATCTAGAGAGACCCAGTACTTC
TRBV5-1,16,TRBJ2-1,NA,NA,CASSLGEGRGYNEQFF,TGCGCCAGCAGCTTGGGCGAAGGGAGAGGCTACAATGAGCAGTTCTTC
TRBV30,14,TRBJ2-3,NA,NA,CACFGPVNSDTQYF,TGTGCCTGCTTTGGGCCTGTTAACTCAGATACGCAGTATTTT
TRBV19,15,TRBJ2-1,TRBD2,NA,CASRLAGILVSEQFF,TGTGCCAGTAGACTAGCGGGAATATTAGTCAGTGAGCAGTTCTTC
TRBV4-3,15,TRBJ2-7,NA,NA,CASSQAVTGYYEQYF,TGCGCCAGCAGCCAAGCCGTTACAGGTTACTACGAGCAGTACTTC
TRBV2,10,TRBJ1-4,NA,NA,CASSSVRLFF,TGTGCCAGCAGTTCCGTTAGACTGTTTTTT
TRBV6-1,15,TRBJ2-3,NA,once,CASSENRRATDTQYF,TGTGCCAGCAGTGAAAATCGGAGAGCCACAGATACGCAGTATTTT
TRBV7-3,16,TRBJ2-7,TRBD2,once,CASSLRAGASTYEQYF,TGTGCCAGCAGCTTAAGAGCGGGAGCTTCCACCTACGAGCAGTACTTC
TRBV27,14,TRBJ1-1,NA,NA,CASSFRGWNTEAFF,TGTGCCAGCAGTTTTAGGGGTTGGAACACTGAAGCTTTCTTT
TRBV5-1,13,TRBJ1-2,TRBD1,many,CASSPGQGEGYTF,TGCGCCAGCAGCCCCGGACAGGGCGAGGGCTACACCTTC
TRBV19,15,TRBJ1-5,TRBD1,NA,CASSGQGAPNQPQHF,TGTGCCAGTAGTGGGCAGGGGGCTCCCAATCAGCCCCAGCATTTT
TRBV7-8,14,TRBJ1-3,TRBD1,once,CASSSQGAGNTIYF,TGTGCCAGCAGCTCACAGGGGGCTGGAAACACCATATATTTT
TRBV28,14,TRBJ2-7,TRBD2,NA,CASTLLAGAYEQYF,TGTGCCAGCACTCTTCTAGCGGGAGCTTACGAGCAGTACTTC
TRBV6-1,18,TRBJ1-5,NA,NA,CASSELYRVVGFRQPQHF,TGTGCCAGCAGTGAGTTGTACAGGGTAGTAGGTTTTCGTCAGCCCCAGCATTTT
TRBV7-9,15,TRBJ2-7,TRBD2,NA,CASSPGLAEPYEQYF,TGTGCCAGCAGCCCGGGACTAGCGGAACCATACGAGCAGTACTTC
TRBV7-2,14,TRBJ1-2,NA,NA,CASSLPPGNYGYTF,TGTGCCAGCAGCTTACCCCCAGGGAACTATGGCTACACCTTC
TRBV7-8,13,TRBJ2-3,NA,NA,CASRGLGTDTQYF,TGTGCCAGCAGGGGACTTGGCACAGATACGCAGTATTTT
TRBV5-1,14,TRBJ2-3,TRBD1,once,CASRTGQGTDTQYF,TGCGCCAGCAGAACGGGACAGGGCACAGATACGCAGTATTTT
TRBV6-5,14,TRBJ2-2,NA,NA,CASRNRVSTGELFF,TGTGCCAGCCGGAACAGGGTTAGCACCGGGGAGCTGTTTTTT
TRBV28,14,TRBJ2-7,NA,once,CASSSPMEGGEQYF,TGTGCCAGCAGTAGCCCGATGGAGGGAGGCGAGCAGTACTTC
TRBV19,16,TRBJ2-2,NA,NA,CASSIGGGLSTGELFF,TGTGCCAGTAGTATTGGGGGAGGTCTCTCCACCGGGGAGCTGTTTTTT
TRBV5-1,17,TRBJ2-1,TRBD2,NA,CASSQTPSGLRYNEQFF,TGCGCCAGCAGCCAGACTCCTAGCGGGTTGCGCTACAATGAGCAGTTCTTC
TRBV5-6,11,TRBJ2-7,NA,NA,CASSRHGEQYF,TGTGCCAGCAGCCGACATGGCGAGCAGTACTTC
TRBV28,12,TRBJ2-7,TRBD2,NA,CASQTGGYEQYF,TGTGCCAGCCAGACGGGGGGCTACGAGCAGTACTTC
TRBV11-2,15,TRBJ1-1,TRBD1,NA,CASSFIRDRGTEAFF,TGTGCCAGCAGCTTCATCCGGGACAGGGGAACTGAAGCTTTCTTT
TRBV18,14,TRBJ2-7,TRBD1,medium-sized,CASSPRDRENEQYF,TGTGCCAGCTCACCTCGAGACAGGGAGAACGAGCAGTACTTC
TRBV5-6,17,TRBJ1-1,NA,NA,CASSLGDQGWGFTEAFF,TGTGCCAGCAGCTTGGGGGACCAGGGGTGGGGGTTCACTGAAGCTTTCTTT
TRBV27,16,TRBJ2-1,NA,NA,CASSLLYSQGYDEQFF,TGTGCCAGCAGTTTACTATACAGCCAGGGCTACGATGAGCAGTTCTTC
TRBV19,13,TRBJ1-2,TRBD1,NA,CASSWSETGADTF,TGTGCCAGTAGTTGGTCCGAAACAGGGGCTGACACCTTC
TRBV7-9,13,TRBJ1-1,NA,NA,CASSLDRATEAFF,TGTGCCAGCAGCTTAGACAGGGCCACTGAAGCTTTCTTT
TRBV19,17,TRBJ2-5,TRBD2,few,CASTLPGVGSGKETQYF,TGTGCCAGTACCCTCCCGGGTGTGGGTAGCGGGAAAGAGACCCAGTACTTC
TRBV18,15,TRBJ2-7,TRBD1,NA,CASSPPGQGSYEQYF,TGTGCCAGCTCACCCCCGGGACAGGGATCCTACGAGCAGTACTTC
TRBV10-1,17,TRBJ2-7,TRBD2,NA,CASSEWGTSGRASEQYF,TGCGCCAGCAGTGAGTGGGGGACTAGCGGGAGGGCCAGCGAGCAGTACTTC
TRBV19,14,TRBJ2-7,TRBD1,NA,CASSPRTGGYEQYF,TGTGCCAGTAGTCCCCGGACAGGGGGGTACGAGCAGTACTTC
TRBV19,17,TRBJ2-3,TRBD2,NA,CASSPRDSGSGTDTQYF,TGTGCCAGTAGTCCCAGGGATAGCGGGAGTGGCACAGATACGCAGTATTTT
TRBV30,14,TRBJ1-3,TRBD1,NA,CAWRFTDRENTIYF,TGTGCCTGGAGGTTTACGGACAGGGAAAACACCATATATTTT
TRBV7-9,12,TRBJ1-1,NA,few,CASSFGDTEAFF,TGTGCCAGCAGCTTCGGGGATACTGAAGCTTTCTTT
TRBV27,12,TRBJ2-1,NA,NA,CASSLRGREQFF,TGTGCCAGCAGCCTCAGAGGCCGCGAGCAGTTCTTC
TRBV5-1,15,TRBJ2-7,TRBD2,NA,CASSRRLAGGREQYF,TGCGCCAGCAGCAGAAGACTAGCGGGAGGTCGGGAGCAGTACTTC
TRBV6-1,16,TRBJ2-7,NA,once,CASSEWTENTNYEQYF,TGTGCCAGCAGTGAATGGACAGAAAACACAAACTACGAGCAGTACTTC
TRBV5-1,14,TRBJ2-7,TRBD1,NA,CASSLFGQGYEQYF,TGCGCCAGCAGCTTGTTTGGACAGGGCTACGAGCAGTACTTC
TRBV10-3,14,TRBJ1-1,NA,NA,CAISEWEGNTEAFF,TGTGCCATCAGTGAGTGGGAGGGAAACACTGAAGCTTTCTTT
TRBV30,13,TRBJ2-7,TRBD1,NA,CAWSVDRDPEQYF,TGTGCCTGGAGTGTTGACAGGGATCCCGAGCAGTACTTC
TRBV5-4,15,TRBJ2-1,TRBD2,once,CASSPRAAGYNEQFF,TGTGCCAGCAGCCCGAGAGCAGCGGGGTACAATGAGCAGTTCTTC
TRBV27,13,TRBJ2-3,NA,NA,CASGGGHTDTQYF,TGTGCCAGTGGGGGGGGACACACAGATACGCAGTATTTT
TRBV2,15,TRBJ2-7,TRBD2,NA,CASSEEWVGGFEQYF,TGTGCCAGCAGTGAAGAATGGGTGGGAGGGTTCGAGCAGTACTTC
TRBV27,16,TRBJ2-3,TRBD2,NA,CASSLSGRAGWLTQYF,TGTGCCAGCAGTCTTAGCGGGAGGGCCGGGTGGCTGACGCAGTATTTT
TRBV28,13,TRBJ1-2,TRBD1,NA,CASSWGQEYGYTF,TGTGCCAGCAGTTGGGGACAGGAGTATGGCTACACCTTC
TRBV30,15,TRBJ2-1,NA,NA,CAWSSVGQGGNEQFF,TGTGCCTGGAGTTCAGTAGGACAGGGAGGGAATGAGCAGTTCTTC